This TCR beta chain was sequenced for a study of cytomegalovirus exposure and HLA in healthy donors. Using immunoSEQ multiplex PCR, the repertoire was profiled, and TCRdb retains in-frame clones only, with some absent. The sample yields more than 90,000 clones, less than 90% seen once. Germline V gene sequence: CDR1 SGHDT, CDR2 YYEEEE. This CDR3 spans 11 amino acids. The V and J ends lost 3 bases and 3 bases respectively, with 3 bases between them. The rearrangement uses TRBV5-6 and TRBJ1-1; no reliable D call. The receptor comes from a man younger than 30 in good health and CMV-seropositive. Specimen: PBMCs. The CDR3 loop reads CASSSYTEAFF. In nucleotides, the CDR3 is TGTGCCAGCAGCTCTTACACTGAAGCTTTCTTT. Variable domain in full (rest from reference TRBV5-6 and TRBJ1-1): DAGVTQSPTHLIKTRGQQVTLRCSPKSGHDTVSWYQQALGQGPQFIFQYYEEEERQRGNFPDRFSGHQFPNYSSELNVNALLLGDSALYLCASSSYTEAFFGQGTRLTVV.